The 28 T cell receptor beta chains below come from one sample, sequenced in a study of identical twins. TCRdb analysed the 5' RACE reads with MiXCR anew, one entry per CDR3 protein. The table shows roughly 490,000 distinct CDR3 sequences, with roughly an eighth occurring only once. The same data also went into a second study, on yellow fever vaccine responses in identical twins.

The sequencing sample was made of CD4+ T cells sorted from blood. The receptors shown here come from a woman younger than 35 in good health.

The rearrangement links TRBV3-1 to TRBJ2-7; no clear D gene. Trimming took off 4 bases at V and 5 bases at J, with 12 bases between the two ends. The CDR3 loop spans 13 amino acids. Germline CDR1 is LGHDT and CDR2 is YNNKEL (reference sequence). CDR3 loop: CASSPPESHEQYF. In DNA form, the CDR3 reads TGTGCCAGCAGCCCGCCTGAATCTCACGAGCAGTACTTC.

This clonotype occurred a few times. This chain uses TRBV4-3 with TRBJ2-3; D is uncertain. V was trimmed by 0 bases and J by 4 bases, leaving 11 bases between them. The germline V gene has CDR1 LGHNA and CDR2 YSLEER. CDR3 size: 15 residues. This CDR3 is CASSQDGPAPDTQYF. The DNA of the CDR3 is TGCGCCAGCAGCCAAGATGGTCCAGCCCCAGATACGCAGTATTTT.

This clonotype was seen at least ten times. The rearrangement links TRBV7-9 to TRBJ2-7; no definite D call. Trimming removed 1 base from V and 0 bases from J, with 10 bases in between. This CDR3 spans 15 amino acids. Germline CDR1 is SEHNR and CDR2 is FQNEAQ (reference sequence). CDR3 DNA: TGTGCCAGCAGCTTAGAAGGTGGGGTCTCCTACGAGCAGTACTTC. Encoded protein: CASSLEGGVSYEQYF.

The chain recombines TRBV29-1 with TRBJ2-1; 14 bases are shared with TRBD2. Trimming removed 7 bases from V and 5 bases from J; junction bases left unmatched: 4. Germline values: CDR1 SQVTM, CDR2 ANQGSEA. The CDR3 covers 14 residues. The DNA of the CDR3 is TGCAGCGAAAGGACTAGCGGGGGGAACAATGAGCAGTTCTTC. It encodes CSERTSGGNNEQFF.

This clonotype was found a few times. This rearrangement joins TRBV20-1 to TRBJ2-7; 11 nucleotides match TRBD2. V was pared by 3 bases and J by 6 bases, with 7 bases of the junction left unmatched. The CDR3 has 14 residues. Germline lookup yields CDR1 DFQATT and CDR2 SNEGSKA (reference sequence). The CDR3 protein is CSASRGTSGFEQYF. In DNA form, the CDR3 reads TGCAGTGCTAGTAGGGGGACTAGCGGATTCGAGCAGTACTTC.

The chain uses TRBV7-2 and TRBJ2-2, with 8 nucleotides matching TRBD1. Germline V CDR1 and CDR2: SGHTA, FQGNSA. This CDR3 is 16 amino acids long. V trimming: 2 bases; J trimming: 5 bases; junction bases outside the gene matches: 7. In DNA form, the CDR3 reads TGTGCCAGCAGCTTATTTGCAGGGGGCGGGACCGGGGAGCTGTTTTTT. Residues: CASSLFAGGGTGELFF.

CDR3 sequence (DNA): TGTGCCACCAGCAGAGACCCCTCAGGGCTCCACGAGCAGTACTTC. Its translation is CATSRDPSGLHEQYF. The chain carries TRBV15 and TRBJ2-7; perhaps TRBD1 as D (5 bases). This CDR3 region has 15 residues. Germline V CDR1 and CDR2: LNHNV, YYDKDF (reference sequence). The V and J ends lost 0 bases and 5 bases respectively, with 14 bases between them.

The sample holds a few counts of this clonotype. V gene TRBV20-1 combines with J gene TRBJ2-3; D gene unclear. The length of the CDR3 is 12 residues. Trimming took off 1 base at V and 4 bases at J, with 6 bases between the two ends. Germline CDR1 is DFQATT and CDR2 is SNEGSKA (reference sequence). The CDR3 spells CSARGKADTQYF. Here the CDR3 DNA reads TGCAGTGCTAGAGGGAAGGCAGATACGCAGTATTTT.

The chain links TRBV12-3 or TRBV12-4 to TRBJ2-7, with D possibly matching TRBD2 (6 bases). V was shortened by 4 bases and J by 2 bases, with 18 bases between the two germline ends. The CDR3 length is 16 residues. CDR3 sequence: CASSSAAGSLAYEQYF. The CDR3 bases are TGTGCCAGCAGTTCGGCGGCGGGGAGTTTAGCCTACGAGCAGTACTTC.

The chain carries TRBV12-3 or TRBV12-4 and TRBJ2-4; TRBD2 might be the D (7 bases). There are 16 residues in the CDR3. V was shortened by 3 bases and J by 0 bases, with 12 bases between the two germline ends. The CDR3 region has the DNA TGTGCCAGCAGTTTGGGGGGGACACTAGCCAAAAACATTCAGTACTTC. The encoded protein is CASSLGGTLAKNIQYF.

This clonotype was recorded a few times. The gene calls are TRBV29-1 and TRBJ1-1, with a possible D match to TRBD1 (5 bases). V lost 3 bases to trimming and J lost 3 bases, with 11 bases between them. The germline gives CDR1 SQVTM, CDR2 ANQGSEA. The CDR3 runs to 13 residues. The CDR3 reads CSVDLGTHTEAFF. CDR3 in DNA: TGCAGCGTTGATCTTGGGACTCACACTGAAGCTTTCTTT.

This rearrangement joins TRBV3-1 to TRBJ2-4; the D is unclear. Germline lookup yields CDR1 LGHDT and CDR2 YNNKEL (reference sequence). V was shortened by 2 bases and J by 1 base, with 6 bases between the two germline ends. The CDR3 contains 14 residues. The DNA of the CDR3 is TGTGCCAGCAGCCAAAAATGGGCCAAAAACATTCAGTACTTC. Amino acid sequence: CASSQKWAKNIQYF.

This clonotype has only a few counts. The V and J genes are TRBV5-1 and TRBJ2-7; 13 bases align to TRBD2. V lost 0 bases to trimming and J lost 3 bases; unmatched junction nucleotides: 9. The CDR3 has 18 residues. The V gene's germline CDR1 is SGHRS and CDR2 YFSETQ. The chain's CDR3 is CASSLALAGGKFGYEQYF. DNA for the CDR3: TGCGCCAGCAGCTTGGCACTAGCGGGAGGGAAGTTTGGCTACGAGCAGTACTTC.

This clonotype was counted at least ten times. The chain is built from TRBV7-2 and TRBJ2-7, with D possibly TRBD2 on 5 matching bases. The V gene's germline CDR1 is SGHTA and CDR2 FQGNSA. V was pared by 5 bases and J by 5 bases, with 16 bases between. The CDR3 contains 14 residues. This CDR3 is CASSPGLGPNEQYF. CDR3 in DNA: TGTGCCAGCAGCCCGGGATTGGGCCCCAACGAGCAGTACTTC.

This clonotype was counted at least ten times. CDR3 DNA: TGTGCCAGCAGTTTATTTAGCGGGAGTGGCTACGAGCAGTACTTC. Residues: CASSLFSGSGYEQYF. The chain employs TRBV12-3 or TRBV12-4 and TRBJ2-7; TRBD2 matches at 9 bases. V trimming: 2 bases; J trimming: 3 bases; junction bases outside the gene matches: 5. The CDR3 covers 15 residues.

This clonotype was seen repeatedly, ten times or more. The chain recombines TRBV29-1 with TRBJ2-3; D call uncertain. There are 11 residues in the CDR3. V was clipped by 6 bases and J by 6 bases, with 10 bases between them. CDR1 and CDR2 (germline): SQVTM, ANQGSEA. This CDR3 reads CSVASMDTQYF. CDR3 nucleotides: TGCAGCGTCGCCTCTATGGATACGCAGTATTTT.

This clonotype was detected many times. V is TRBV15 and J is TRBJ2-5; 11 positions agree with TRBD2. Trimming at V came to 5 bases and at J to 0 bases, leaving 5 bases not matched to a gene. Germline values: CDR1 LNHNV, CDR2 YYDKDF (reference sequence). The CDR3 has 16 amino acids. The CDR3 sequence: CATSAGTSGHQETQYF. In DNA, the CDR3 is TGTGCCACCAGCGCCGGGACTAGCGGACACCAAGAGACCCAGTACTTC.

This clonotype was counted between two and nine times. The genes are TRBV10-3 and TRBJ2-3, with 7 bases that match TRBD1. The V gene end was trimmed by 8 bases and the J gene end by 1 base; junction bases not matched to a gene: 3. Germline CDR1 is ENHRY and CDR2 is SYGVKD. The CDR3 sequence is 13 residues long. The CDR3 DNA sequence: TGTGCCATCGAGGGGGCGGGCACAGATACGCAGTATTTT. Amino acids: CAIEGAGTDTQYF.

This clonotype has only a few counts. This chain joins TRBV3-1 and TRBJ2-1; 10 bases are shared with TRBD1. Losses at the gene ends were 3 bases for V and 1 base for J; bases not matched to a gene: 9. This CDR3 has 18 amino acids. Germline V lookup: CDR1 LGHDT, CDR2 YNNKEL (reference sequence). The CDR3 region has the DNA TGTGCCAGCAGCCATCCCAGGGACAGGGGAGAGTCCTACAATGAGCAGTTCTTC. This translates into CASSHPRDRGESYNEQFF.

V usage is TRBV15 and J usage is TRBJ2-1; D is uncertain. Trimming took off 0 bases at V and 0 bases at J, with 9 bases between the two ends. Germline lookup yields CDR1 LNHNV and CDR2 YYDKDF (reference sequence). This CDR3 is 16 amino acids long. This chain's CDR3 is CATSRDQADSYNEQFF. The CDR3 DNA sequence: TGTGCCACCAGCAGAGATCAGGCAGACTCCTACAATGAGCAGTTCTTC.

The table lists this clonotype with many counts. The J gene is TRBJ1-1, the V gene TRBV29-1, with 7 bases that match TRBD1. CDR3 length: 16 amino acids. V lost 6 bases to trimming and J lost 3 bases; unmatched junction nucleotides: 16. Germline CDR1 and CDR2: SQVTM and ANQGSEA. CDR3 protein: CSVLTTTGWKYTEAFF. CDR3 sequence (DNA): TGCAGCGTCCTAACCACGACAGGGTGGAAGTACACTGAAGCTTTCTTT. The full variable domain, with the rest looked up from reference TRBV29-1 and TRBJ1-1, is SAVISQKPSRDICQRGTSLTIQCQVDSQVTMMFWYRQQPGQSLTLIATANQGSEATYESGFVIDKFPISRPNLTFSTLTVSNMSPEDSSIYLCSVLTTTGWKYTEAFFGQGTRLTVV.

This clonotype was seen repeatedly, ten times or more. This sequence joins TRBV29-1 and TRBJ1-2, with D tentatively TRBD1 (5 bases). The CDR3 loop spans 16 amino acids. Germline assignment: CDR1 SQVTM and CDR2 ANQGSEA. Trimming left V 0 bases short and J 0 bases short, with 14 bases between. The CDR3 protein is CSVEDLRQSANYGYTF. CDR3 nucleotide sequence: TGCAGCGTTGAAGATCTAAGACAGTCAGCTAACTATGGCTACACCTTC.

This clonotype has at least ten counts. The chain employs TRBV3-1 and TRBJ2-1, with a tentative D call TRBD2 (6 bases). V lost 4 bases and J 6 bases, leaving 10 bases between the germline ends. CDR3 length: 13 residues. Germline V CDR1 and CDR2: LGHDT, YNNKEL (reference sequence). The DNA for the CDR3 is TGTGCCAGCAGCCTAGCGGCCCTCAATGAGCAGTTCTTC. This codes for CASSLAALNEQFF.

This clonotype appeared a few times. The CDR3 here is CASSPQGSRNQPQHF. The CDR3 nucleotides read TGTGCCAGCAGTCCCCAAGGCAGCCGCAATCAGCCCCAGCATTTT. The chain has TRBV28 and TRBJ1-5; no definite D call. The CDR3 covers 15 residues. Trimming pared 5 bases from V and 2 bases from J, leaving 13 bases between. Germline CDR1 and CDR2: MDHEN and SYDVKM.

This clonotype was recorded a few times. The chain recombines TRBV6-1 with TRBJ2-7; 8 bases are a match to TRBD1. The CDR3 spans 15 residues. The germline V gene has CDR1 MNHNS and CDR2 SASEGT. With V trimmed by 7 bases and J by 6 bases, 14 bases remained unmatched. The CDR3 DNA is TGTGCCAGCACCCCTTACCTGACAGGGGCGGGCGAGCAGTACTTC. Its protein is CASTPYLTGAGEQYF.

This clonotype has a handful of counts. The genes are TRBV5-1 and TRBJ2-7; TRBD2 agrees at 11 bases. The CDR3 has 14 amino acids. Trimming removed 7 bases from V and 1 base from J; junction bases left unmatched: 4. Germline V gene sequence: CDR1 SGHRS, CDR2 YFSETQ. Here the CDR3 reads CASDSSGGSYEQYF. CDR3 DNA: TGCGCCAGCGATTCTAGCGGGGGGTCCTACGAGCAGTACTTC.

The chain employs TRBV24-1 and TRBJ2-7; D ambiguous. The CDR3 consists of 13 residues. V was trimmed by 5 bases and J by 0 bases, leaving 7 bases between them. CDR1 and CDR2 from the germline V gene are KGHDR and SFDVKD. The CDR3 nucleotides are TGTGCCACCAGTGGGCAACGCTCCTACGAGCAGTACTTC. Amino acid sequence: CATSGQRSYEQYF.

The table lists this clonotype with a few counts. The gene calls are TRBV28 and TRBJ1-1; 7 bases are a match to TRBD1. Germline values: CDR1 MDHEN, CDR2 SYDVKM. V shed 6 bases and J 5 bases; nucleotides not matched to a gene: 9. The CDR3 extends over 14 amino acids. The CDR3 reads CASSSDREGTEAFF. Here the CDR3 DNA reads TGTGCCAGCAGCTCCGACAGGGAAGGGACTGAAGCTTTCTTT.